The 5 T cell receptor beta chains presented below share a single source sample, sequenced in a study of Ad26.COV2.S vaccination and SARS-CoV-2 variants. TCRdb keeps only in-frame clones here, not all; method: immunoSEQ multiplex PCR. The profile shows hundreds of thousands of clones, 88% of them singletons. Treatment described: roughly 18 received Ad26.COV2.S at low or high dose, single or two shots; about 5 received placebo; per-sample allocation not given. Sampling happened 63 days after the first vaccine or placebo injection. Material: peripheral blood, obtained in a trial of Ad26.COV2.S vaccine versus placebo. Every receptor here comes from a person aged 18-60 years who received the Ad26.COV2.S COVID-19 vaccine or a placebo.

The chain joins TRBV6-1 to TRBJ2-5; TRBD2 agrees at 10 bases. The CDR3 is 15 amino acids. Germline CDR1 and CDR2: MNHNS and SASEGT. V shed 7 bases and J 7 bases; nucleotides not matched to a gene: 12. The CDR3 coding sequence is TGTGCCAGCATCGAACTAGCGGGAATACTTACGACCCAGTACTTC. The encoded protein is CASIELAGILTTQYF.

The chain uses TRBV7-2 and TRBJ2-1; TRBD1 or TRBD2 may be the D gene (6 bases each). Germline loops: CDR1 SGHTA, CDR2 FQGNSA. CDR3 length: 14 amino acids. V lost 1 base and J 7 bases, leaving 11 bases between the germline ends. The chain's CDR3 is CASSLGLGGNEQFF. The CDR3 DNA reads TGTGCCAGCAGCTTAGGGCTAGGGGGGAATGAGCAGTTCTTC.

J is TRBJ1-1 and V is TRBV3-1 (or the pseudogene TRBV3-2); D uncertain. Trimming took 3 bases from V and 7 from J, leaving 15 bases between them. The CDR3 spans 14 residues. Germline CDR1 is LGHDT and CDR2 is YNNKEL (reference sequence). CDR3 in DNA: TGTGCCAGCAGCCAGTCTTGGGGAGTGAGTGAAGCTTTCTTT. Amino acids: CASSQSWGVSEAFF.

This chain uses TRBV6-2 or TRBV6-3 with TRBJ2-5; 8 nucleotides align to TRBD2. This CDR3 has 15 residues. J lost 5 bases, V lost 6 bases, and 11 bases had no gene match. Germline V gene lookup returns CDR1 MNHEY and CDR2 SVGEGT. Here the CDR3 reads CASSLGGLDAETQYF. The CDR3 DNA is TGTGCCAGCAGCCTGGGGGGACTAGATGCGGAGACCCAGTACTTC.

V gene TRBV6-6 combines with J gene TRBJ2-5, with D perhaps matching TRBD2 (5 bases). Germline V gene lookup returns CDR1 MNHNY and CDR2 SVGAGI (reference sequence). Trimming removed 2 bases from V and 2 bases from J, with 6 bases in between. The CDR3 is 13 amino acids. The CDR3 protein is CASSYSGQETQYF. As DNA, the CDR3 is TGTGCCAGCAGTTACAGCGGACAAGAGACCCAGTACTTC.